This TCR beta chain emerged from a study of blood T cell repertoires in COVID-19. Study summary: COVID-19 samples from acute and convalescent phases originated in the United States, Italy and Spain. Nucleic acid was either cDNA or gDNA, and it came from T cells, B-cell-depleted T cells, or PBMCs.

Details on this clone: Here the CDR3 omits its conserved ending phenylalanine or tryptophan, so a read error is the likely source.

The V segment lost 2 bases and the J segment 10 bases; nucleotides outside the gene matches: 3. The CDR3 contains 14 residues. Germline V gene data show CDR1 as PRHDT and CDR2 as FYEKMQ (reference sequence). Authors' data handling: Amplification of reference gene primers was used by the study to estimate nucleated cell counts. Clones were read by immunoSEQ multiplex PCR, and TCRdb kept only the in-frame ones, dropping some. D and trimming were read from the DNA, whereas the V and J calls and clone size are those reported in that table. The repertoire holds 200,000 to 300,000 clones, with approximately 82% as singletons.

The receptor was derived from a man aged 30-40 years who had recovered from COVID-19. The genes are TRBV13 and TRBJ1-6, with 9 bases aligning to TRBD1. Sequencing used peripheral blood. The CDR3: CASSLRDRASPLHL. CDR3 in DNA: TGTGCCAGCAGCTTACGGGACAGGGCCTCACCCCTCCACCTT.